The 14 T cell receptor beta chains in this list originate from one sample, sequenced in a study of T cell responses to AZD1222 COVID-19 vaccine. TCRdb keeps only in-frame clones here, not all; method: immunoSEQ multiplex PCR. The sample yields some 92,000 clones, around 91% seen once. Material: peripheral blood, obtained on day 0 of MenACWY control vaccination. The source of these receptors is an adult in good health.

This chain joins TRBV19 and TRBJ1-5; unclear D gene. The CDR3 covers 15 residues. V was cut by 5 bases and J by 6 bases, with 17 bases left in between. Germline loops: CDR1 LNHDA, CDR2 SQIVND (reference sequence). CDR3 in amino acids: CASSPSLWEGQPQHF. The DNA of the CDR3 is TGTGCCAGTAGTCCCTCTTTGTGGGAGGGTCAGCCCCAGCATTTT.

The CDR3 DNA follows: TGTGCCAGCAGTTTATTCGCAGCCATCTCCTACAATGAGCAGTTCTTC. It specifies CASSLFAAISYNEQFF. This chain joins TRBV27 and TRBJ2-1; D not certain. V was cut by 1 base and J by 0 bases, with 10 bases left in between. Germline values: CDR1 MNHEY, CDR2 SMNVEV (reference sequence). CDR3 size: 16 residues.

The V and J genes are TRBV5-1 and TRBJ1-1; D may be TRBD1 (6 bases). V lost 5 bases and J 1 base, leaving 15 bases between the germline ends. The CDR3 is made up of 15 amino acids. CDR1 and CDR2 (germline): SGHRS, YFSETQ. This CDR3 reads CASRATGIGNTEAFF. Written as DNA, the CDR3 is TGCGCCAGCAGAGCGACAGGTATCGGGAACACTGAAGCTTTCTTT.

The rearrangement joins TRBV2 to TRBJ1-6; the match to TRBD1 covers 9 bases. Germline loops: CDR1 SNHLY, CDR2 FYNNEI. V shed 4 bases and J 9 bases; nucleotides not matched to a gene: 4. The CDR3 loop spans 14 amino acids. The CDR3 protein is CASSATGGSSPLHF. The CDR3 DNA sequence: TGTGCCAGCAGTGCTACAGGGGGCAGTTCACCCCTCCACTTT.

The chain employs TRBV10-2 and TRBJ1-5; TRBD1 might be the D (6 bases). CDR1 and CDR2 from the germline V gene are WSHSY and SAAADI. The V end was cut by 8 bases, the J end by 1 base, with 12 bases between. This CDR3 comprises 14 residues. The CDR3 sequence: CASASGASNQPQHF. CDR3 coding DNA: TGCGCCAGCGCCTCAGGGGCAAGCAATCAGCCCCAGCATTTT.

This chain links TRBV6-4 with TRBJ2-3; 11 bases match TRBD2. J was trimmed by 5 bases and V by 3 bases; bases with no gene match: 4. The CDR3 runs 15 residues. Germline values: CDR1 MRHNA, CDR2 SNTAGT. The CDR3 protein is CASSEGLAGGDTQYF. CDR3 nucleotide sequence: TGTGCCAGCAGTGAAGGGCTAGCGGGGGGAGATACGCAGTATTTT.

The V and J genes are TRBV6-1 and TRBJ1-5; D is possibly TRBD1 (6 bases). This CDR3 is built from 14 residues. CDR1 and CDR2 from the germline V gene are MNHNS and SASEGT. V was pared by 3 bases and J by 3 bases, with 9 bases between. Here the CDR3 reads CASSDGQLNQPQHF. The CDR3 nucleotides read TGTGCCAGCAGTGACGGACAGCTCAATCAGCCCCAGCATTTT.

The chain joins TRBV28 to TRBJ2-7, with a possible D match to TRBD2 (5 bases). CDR1 and CDR2 (germline): MDHEN, SYDVKM. V gave up 3 bases and J gave up 7 bases, with 16 bases separating them. The CDR3 length is 14 residues. The CDR3 DNA reads TGTGCCAGCAGTTTTCGATCCGGGGATAGGGAGCAGTACTTC. Amino acids: CASSFRSGDREQYF.

This clone showed up just a few times. DNA for the CDR3: TGCGCCAGCACTAGCGGGGGCCACCGCACAGATACGCAGTATTTT. Translating it yields CASTSGGHRTDTQYF. This sequence joins TRBV4-1 and TRBJ2-3; TRBD2 agrees at 10 bases. Germline V gives CDR1 MGHRA, CDR2 YSYEKL. J gave up 1 base and V 7 bases, and 5 bases lay outside the gene matches. CDR3 size: 15 residues.

The V call is TRBV6-2 or TRBV6-3, the J call TRBJ1-5, with D perhaps matching TRBD1 (6 bases). The CDR3 has 14 residues. The germline V gene has CDR1 MNHEY and CDR2 SVGEGT. V was pared by 5 bases and J by 7 bases, with 15 bases between. The CDR3 nucleotides are TGTGCCAGCAGTCTAAGGGGGAATGGGCAGCCCCAGCATTTT. Amino acid sequence: CASSLRGNGQPQHF.

On this clone: One end of the junction varies from germline; a read error may be responsible. The chain has TRBV7-2 and TRBJ2-1, with 7 nucleotides matching TRBD2. Germline CDR1 and CDR2: SGHTA and FQGNSA. The CDR3 is made up of 16 amino acids. The CDR3 DNA follows: TGTGCCAGCAGCTTACTCGCGGGAGTCTCCGACAATGAGCAGTTCTTC. It encodes CASSLLAGVSDNEQFF.

The chain's CDR3 is CASSLGQGRNEKLFF. In DNA, the CDR3 is TGTGCCAGCAGCTTAGGACAGGGGCGTAATGAAAAACTGTTTTTT. This chain uses TRBV11-2 with TRBJ1-4, with 8 nucleotides matching TRBD1. The CDR3 runs 15 residues. Germline CDR1 is SGHAT and CDR2 is FQNNGV. Trimming cost V 1 base and J 4 bases; bases outside gene matches: 2.

The gene calls are TRBV21-1 and TRBJ2-2; TRBD1, the table's D call, was not compared with the DNA. TRBV21-1 is a recognized pseudogene. This CDR3 contains 16 residues. The CDR3 is CALLPKGGTGGVELFF. In DNA, the CDR3 is TGTGCCCTACTTCCAAAGGGAGGGACAGGGGGAGTGGAGCTGTTTTTT.

The chain combines TRBV19 with TRBJ2-7; 7 nucleotides agree with TRBD1. The CDR3 is made up of 13 amino acids. The J segment lost 2 bases and the V segment lost 4 bases, leaving 2 bases of the junction unmatched. The V gene's germline CDR1 is LNHDA and CDR2 SQIVND (reference sequence). The CDR3, as DNA: TGTGCCAGTAGTAAAGGGGGCACCTACGAGCAGTACTTC. Amino acids: CASSKGGTYEQYF.